Given below is one TCR beta chain in context. Germline V gene sequence: CDR1 LNHNV, CDR2 YYDKDF (reference sequence). Trimming shortened V by 0 bases and J by 8 bases, and 13 bases separated the two germline ends. CDR3 size: 14 residues. The source of the sample is a study of control samples from healthy donors and cancer patients. TCRdb keeps only in-frame clones here, not all; method: immunoSEQ multiplex PCR. The table has about 78,000 clones, around 90% seen once; the top ten hold roughly 7.2%. This receptor was identified in a woman aged 60 to 75 in good health. The J gene is TRBJ1-1, the V gene TRBV15, with D possibly matching TRBD1 (5 bases). Specimen: blood. CDR3 sequence: CATSRDSGGDEAFF. In DNA form, the CDR3 reads TGTGCCACCAGCAGAGATTCGGGAGGGGACGAAGCTTTCTTT.